This passage covers 12 T cell receptor beta chains from one sample sequenced in a study of identical twins. TCRdb processed the 5' RACE reads anew with MiXCR; each CDR3 protein has one entry. This sample yields some 900,000 distinct CDR3 sequences, of which 10% to 15% are seen a single time; around 1.6% belongs to the top ten. The same data also contributed to another study, on yellow fever vaccine responses in identical twins.

Sequencing was carried out using PBMCs. These receptors were taken from a young woman in good health.

The sample holds many counts of this clonotype. This chain joins TRBV5-1 and TRBJ2-7; D ambiguous. Germline V lookup: CDR1 SGHRS, CDR2 YFSETQ. The V gene lost 4 bases and the J gene lost 8 bases, with 4 bases spanning the gap. The CDR3 length is 9 residues. The CDR3 loop reads CASSLKQYV. CDR3 sequence (DNA): TGCGCCAGCAGCCTAAAGCAGTACGTC.

This clonotype was picked up many times. V and J are TRBV6-1 and TRBJ1-1; D remains unclear. Germline V lookup: CDR1 MNHNS, CDR2 SASEGT. V dropped 7 bases and J dropped 4 bases, with 13 bases sitting between them. This CDR3 region has 13 residues. The CDR3 DNA reads as TGTGCCAGCACTACCTCGGGAGGCACTGAAGCTTTCTTT. Its protein product is CASTTSGGTEAFF.

This clonotype was counted only a few times. The chain links TRBV29-1 to TRBJ2-7; unclear D gene. The V and J ends lost 4 bases and 4 bases respectively, with 14 bases between them. Germline V gene data show CDR1 as SQVTM and CDR2 as ANQGSEA. The CDR3 extends over 13 amino acids. DNA of the CDR3: TGCAGCGTTGTTGGCGGCCAAGCGTACGAGCAGTACTTC. Its translation: CSVVGGQAYEQYF.

CDR3 DNA sequence: TGTGCCAGTAGATTAAGCGGGACAGGCTACGAGCAGTACTTC. It codes for CASRLSGTGYEQYF. The chain couples TRBV19 to TRBJ2-7; D possibly corresponds to TRBD1 (8 bases). Trimming left V 6 bases short and J 3 bases short, with 15 bases between. The germline CDR1 and CDR2 sequences are LNHDA and SQIVND (reference sequence). The CDR3 is 14 residues long. Full variable domain (outside the CDR3, taken from reference TRBV19 and TRBJ2-7): DGGITQSPKYLFRKEGQNVTLSCEQNLNHDAMYWYRQDPGQGLRLIYYSQIVNDFQKGDIAEGYSVSREKKESFPLTVTSAQKNPTAFYLCASRLSGTGYEQYFGPGTRLTVT.

V is TRBV20-1 and J is TRBJ1-1; no definite D call. CDR1 and CDR2 (germline): DFQATT, SNEGSKA (reference sequence). V was clipped by 0 bases and J by 4 bases, with 12 bases between them. The CDR3 runs 14 residues. The CDR3 DNA reads TGCAGTGCTAGAGATGGCCGGGGAGGCACTGAAGCTTTCTTT. Its protein is CSARDGRGGTEAFF.

This clonotype was detected a few times. The chain uses TRBV5-1 and TRBJ2-1, with 16 bases matching TRBD2. Losses at the gene ends were 0 bases for V and 0 bases for J; bases not matched to a gene: 9. Germline V gene lookup returns CDR1 SGHRS and CDR2 YFSETQ. The CDR3 extends over 21 amino acids. The CDR3 DNA is TGCGCCAGCAGCTTGGACCCCGGGACTAGCGGGAGGGCGGGCTCCTACAATGAGCAGTTCTTC. Translated: CASSLDPGTSGRAGSYNEQFF. Complete variable domain (other parts from reference TRBV5-1 and TRBJ2-1): KAGVTQTPRYLIKTRGQQVTLSCSPISGHRSVSWYQQTPGQGLQFLFEYFSETQRNKGNFPGRFSGRQFSNSRSEMNVSTLELGDSALYLCASSLDPGTSGRAGSYNEQFFGPGTRLTVL.

This clonotype appeared a few times. The J gene is TRBJ2-3, the V gene TRBV4-1; a possible D gene is TRBD2 (6 bases). CDR1 is MGHRA and CDR2 is YSYEKL in the germline V gene. The CDR3 has 13 amino acids. V was cut by 7 bases and J by 1 base, with 9 bases left in between. The CDR3 protein is CASKAGRTDTQYF. CDR3 coding DNA: TGCGCCAGCAAGGCGGGGCGCACAGATACGCAGTATTTT.

This clonotype was seen only a few times. The J gene is TRBJ1-5, the V gene TRBV3-1; D is perhaps TRBD1 (5 bases). Germline V gene sequence: CDR1 LGHDT, CDR2 YNNKEL (reference sequence). The V end lost 2 bases, the J end lost 0 bases, and 8 bases lay between the germline ends. The CDR3 totals 15 residues. CDR3 coding DNA: TGTGCCAGCAGCCAACAGGGAAATAGCAATCAGCCCCAGCATTTT. Translation: CASSQQGNSNQPQHF.

This clonotype was counted at least ten times. V is TRBV2 and J is TRBJ2-7, with D unresolved. The CDR3 contains 13 residues. Trimming stripped 0 bases from V and 7 bases from J, with 10 bases between. The germline CDR1 and CDR2 sequences are SNHLY and FYNNEI. The CDR3 DNA is TGTGCCAGCAGTGAAGCGCTTGGGTGGGAGCAGTACTTC. Translated: CASSEALGWEQYF.

This clonotype was seen at least ten times. V is TRBV12-3 or TRBV12-4 and J is TRBJ1-5; D not certain. Trimming took off 3 bases at V and 6 bases at J, with 6 bases between the two ends. The CDR3 spans 12 residues. CDR3 in DNA: TGTGCCAGCAGTTTCCTGGGTCAGCCCCAGCATTTT. This sequence encodes CASSFLGQPQHF.

This clonotype was picked up many times. The gene calls are TRBV7-9 and TRBJ2-1, with D perhaps TRBD1 (5 bases). The V end was cut by 1 base, the J end by 6 bases, with 13 bases between. Looked up from germline, CDR1 is SEHNR and CDR2 is FQNEAQ (reference sequence). The CDR3 spans 15 residues. This CDR3 reads CASSLGQGTGNEQFF. CDR3 DNA: TGTGCCAGCAGCTTAGGGCAGGGTACCGGCAATGAGCAGTTCTTC.

This clonotype was observed at least ten times. This chain uses TRBV12-3 or TRBV12-4 with TRBJ1-1; 7 bases map to TRBD1. V shed 5 bases and J 4 bases; nucleotides not matched to a gene: 7. The CDR3 consists of 14 residues. DNA of the CDR3: TGTGCCAGCAGTGTGACAGGGCCGGGCACTGAAGCTTTCTTT. It codes for CASSVTGPGTEAFF.